This T cell receptor beta chain was sequenced in a study of cytotoxic CD8 clonotypes in ibrutinib-treated CLL. Study in general: Researchers reported 11 relapsed/refractory and roughly 14 treatment-naive patients, 17 to 18 of them IGHV unmutated. Response samples came after a median about 13 months of treatment, range 6 to 36. Average yields of 255,043 productive templates and 75,000 to 95,000 productive rearrangements characterized the samples.

Concerning this clone: Its antigen is not identified.

Clones were sequenced by immunoSEQ multiplex PCR, and TCRdb holds only the in-frame ones, with some missing. The sample carries a few hundred thousand clones, about 61% recorded once. The CDR3 is 19 residues long. Germline values: CDR1 MDHEN, CDR2 SYDVKM. With V trimmed by 3 bases and J by 2 bases, 11 bases remained unmatched. Study-wide results and limits: Few clonotypes were public, and these shrank or held steady under treatment.

The chain is built from TRBV28 and TRBJ2-1; 12 bases match TRBD2. Sequenced here: PBMCs, sampled after 36 months of ibrutinib treatment. The sequence came from a human donor with chronic lymphocytic leukemia. The CDR3, as DNA: TGTGCCAGCAGTTTGGTATTCCTCGCTAGCGGGAGGGCCTACAATGAGCAGTTCTTC. The encoded protein is CASSLVFLASGRAYNEQFF.